These T cell receptor beta chains were read from a single sample in a study of blood T cell repertoires in COVID-19. Sequencing used immunoSEQ multiplex PCR; TCRdb keeps in-frame clones, though not all of them. The sample yields a few hundred thousand clones, roughly 83% seen once. The specimen sequenced was peripheral blood. These receptor sequences come from a woman aged 45-60 years with acute or convalescent COVID-19. CDR3s include the opening cysteine and the closing phenylalanine or tryptophan. Fields, in order: clone size, D gene, J gene, V gene, CDR3 protein, CDR3 DNA. A D gene is named only where the DNA matches it firmly. Only some rows state a clone size, as once, few, many or a class for expanded clones.

size: .
D: .
J: TRBJ1-3
V: TRBV11-2
CDR3: CASQGYGNTIYF
DNA: TGTGCCAGTCAGGGTTATGGAAACACCATATATTTT

size: .
D: .
J: TRBJ1-4
V: TRBV18
CDR3: CASSPAGGQPSNEKLFF
DNA: TGTGCCAGCTCACCCGCAGGTGGACAGCCCTCTAATGAAAAACTGTTTTTT

size: .
D: .
J: TRBJ2-7
V: TRBV7-2
CDR3: CASSLTGVYEQYF
DNA: TGTGCCAGCAGCTTAACGGGTGTCTACGAGCAGTACTTC

size: .
D: TRBD2
J: TRBJ2-5
V: TRBV20-1
CDR3: CSASPEAGGQETQYF
DNA: TGCAGTGCTAGTCCGGAAGCGGGGGGGCAAGAGACCCAGTACTTC

size: .
D: TRBD1
J: TRBJ1-1
V: TRBV18
CDR3: CASSPRTGRTEAFF
DNA: TGTGCCAGCTCACCTAGGACAGGGCGCACTGAAGCTTTCTTT

size: .
D: TRBD1
J: TRBJ1-1
V: TRBV2
CDR3: CASRQGINTEAFF
DNA: TGTGCCAGCAGACAGGGGATCAACACTGAAGCTTTCTTT

size: .
D: .
J: TRBJ2-2
V: TRBV7-7
CDR3: CASSNTGSNTGELFF
DNA: TGTGCTAGCAGCAATACAGGGTCGAACACCGGGGAGCTGTTTTTT

size: .
D: .
J: TRBJ2-2
V: TRBV30
CDR3: CAWSDLNRFGELFF
DNA: TGTGCCTGGAGTGACCTAAACAGGTTCGGGGAGCTGTTTTTT

size: .
D: .
J: TRBJ1-5
V: TRBV6-5
CDR3: CASSPQGSSNQPQHF
DNA: TGTGCCAGCAGTCCCCAGGGTTCGAGCAATCAGCCCCAGCATTTT

size: .
D: TRBD2
J: TRBJ2-2
V: TRBV5-1
CDR3: CASSLEPGLDAGELFF
DNA: TGCGCCAGCAGCTTGGAACCGGGACTAGATGCCGGGGAGCTGTTTTTT

size: .
D: .
J: TRBJ1-1
V: TRBV2
CDR3: CASGVNTEAFF
DNA: TGTGCCAGCGGTGTAAACACTGAAGCTTTCTTT

size: .
D: TRBD2
J: TRBJ2-5
V: TRBV4-2
CDR3: CASSDRLAGGGETQYF
DNA: TGTGCCAGCAGCGACCGACTAGCGGGGGGTGGAGAGACCCAGTACTTC

size: .
D: .
J: TRBJ1-5
V: TRBV20-1
CDR3: CSASHYSNQPQHF
DNA: TGCAGTGCTAGTCACTATAGCAATCAGCCCCAGCATTTT

size: .
D: .
J: TRBJ1-6
V: TRBV7-6
CDR3: CASSLDPGYGSPLHF
DNA: TGTGCCAGCAGCTTAGACCCAGGGTATGGTTCACCCCTCCACTTT

size: .
D: .
J: TRBJ2-7
V: TRBV2
CDR3: CASKEGLSGDSYEQYF
DNA: TGTGCCAGCAAAGAAGGTTTGTCGGGGGACTCCTACGAGCAGTACTTC

size: .
D: TRBD1
J: TRBJ1-6
V: TRBV28
CDR3: CASSLPGQGASPLHF
DNA: TGTGCCAGCAGCTTACCGGGACAGGGGGCTTCACCCCTCCACTTT

size: .
D: .
J: TRBJ1-6
V: TRBV27
CDR3: CASSLGPQDSSYNSPLHF
DNA: TGTGCCAGCAGTTTAGGCCCTCAGGATAGCTCCTATAATTCACCCCTCCACTTT

size: few
D: .
J: TRBJ2-2
V: TRBV2
CDR3: CASSLTGGGTGELFF
DNA: TGTGCCAGCAGTCTAACGGGGGGCGGGACCGGGGAGCTGTTTTTT

size: .
D: TRBD2
J: TRBJ2-3
V: TRBV3-1/TRBV3-2
CDR3: CASSRLAGGASTDTQYF
DNA: TGTGCCAGCAGCCGACTAGCGGGGGGCGCTAGCACAGATACGCAGTATTTT

size: .
D: TRBD1
J: TRBJ2-7
V: TRBV12-3/TRBV12-4
CDR3: CASGDRGSYEQYF
DNA: TGTGCCAGCGGGGACAGAGGGTCCTACGAGCAGTACTTC